The clone carrying this T cell receptor (beta chain) was picked up a small number of times. The antigen is not known. This clone may be a read error of a much larger clone one base away. These data belong to a study of blood T cells in healthy people across ages. Whole-study results and caveats: It was found that TCR beta diversity correlated strongly with the percentage of naive T cells.

Primed by a sample-barcoded 5' primer and a J-beta primer mix, a second PCR proceeded for about 6 to 11 cycles. Researchers report that a template-switch adaptor with 12 random nucleotides tagged each cDNA molecule. TCRdb reprocessed the 5' RACE reads with MiXCR, giving one entry per CDR3 protein. The table records around 1.5 million distinct CDR3 sequences, roughly 45% of them present only once. Germline V gives CDR1 SGHTA, CDR2 FQGNSA. There are 12 residues in the CDR3. Deletions cut 5 bases from V and 0 bases from J, with 5 bases between. The chain is built from TRBV7-2 and TRBJ2-7; no firm D call. The sequenced sample was blood. The TCR was taken from a woman under 30 in good health. The CDR3 loop reads CASSRYSYEQYF. CDR3 in DNA: TGTGCCAGCAGCCGCTACTCCTACGAGCAGTACTTC.